One sample yielded the 15 T cell receptor beta chains listed below, sequenced in a study of identical twins. TCRdb fed the 5' RACE reads into MiXCR, producing one record per CDR3 protein. The repertoire holds hundreds of thousands of distinct CDR3 sequences, approximately 22% seen once, with approximately 4.5% in the top ten. The same sample was also used in a study of T cells expressing NK-cell markers.

Sequenced: PBMCs. These receptors originate from a woman aged 18-29 years in good health.

V gene TRBV6-5 combines with J gene TRBJ1-2; D is possibly TRBD1 (6 bases). The CDR3 extends over 14 amino acids. Germline V gene lookup returns CDR1 MNHEY and CDR2 SVGAGI. V gave up 5 bases and J gave up 8 bases, with 18 bases separating them. The CDR3: CASSHHRTESGYTF. For the CDR3, the DNA is TGTGCCAGCAGTCACCACCGGACAGAGTCCGGCTACACCTTC.

At least ten counts were recorded for this clonotype. This sequence joins TRBV29-1 and TRBJ1-5, with 7 bases identical to TRBD1. After removal of 4 bases from V and 3 bases from J, the junction contained 3 bases not matched to a gene. The CDR3 has 13 residues. Germline loops: CDR1 SQVTM, CDR2 ANQGSEA. The CDR3 protein is CSVGDSNNQPQHF. The CDR3 coding sequence is TGCAGCGTTGGGGACAGCAACAATCAGCCCCAGCATTTT.

This clonotype was counted at least ten times. V usage is TRBV6-1 and J usage is TRBJ2-3; the D gene is possibly TRBD2 (6 bases). The CDR3 consists of 14 residues. The V gene lost 7 bases and the J gene lost 0 bases, with 11 bases spanning the gap. Germline CDR1 MNHNS, CDR2 SASEGT. The CDR3 DNA is TGTGCCAGCAAAATAGCGGAGAGCACAGATACGCAGTATTTT. Protein product: CASKIAESTDTQYF.

The gene calls are TRBV20-1 and TRBJ2-3; D not resolved. Germline V gene sequence: CDR1 DFQATT, CDR2 SNEGSKA (reference sequence). This CDR3 comprises 16 residues. Trimming left V 0 bases short and J 0 bases short, with 13 bases between. The CDR3 DNA reads TGCAGTGCTAGAGATCTGGCGGTTTCTAGCACAGATACGCAGTATTTT. Translation gives CSARDLAVSSTDTQYF.

This clonotype was seen only a few times. The chain employs TRBV2 and TRBJ2-7, with 7 bases that match TRBD2. Germline V gives CDR1 SNHLY, CDR2 FYNNEI. V gave up 4 bases and J gave up 5 bases; unmatched junction bases: 8. The CDR3 runs 14 residues. CDR3 DNA sequence: TGTGCCAGCAGTGCCGGGACTACTTGGGACGAGCAGTACTTC. This gives the protein CASSAGTTWDEQYF. Looking up the rest from reference TRBV2 and TRBJ2-7 gives the full variable domain: EPEVTQTPSHQVTQMGQEVILRCVPISNHLYFYWYRQILGQKVEFLVSFYNNEISEKSEIFDDQFSVERPDGSNFTLKIRSTKLEDSAMYFCASSAGTTWDEQYFGPGTRLTVT.

This clonotype has more than one count but fewer than ten. The rearrangement joins TRBV12-3 or TRBV12-4 to TRBJ2-2; weak D call: TRBD2 (6 bases). The CDR3 contains 13 residues. V lost 8 bases to trimming and J lost 6 bases, with 13 bases between them. The CDR3 here is CASPWGEAGELFF. In DNA, the CDR3 is TGTGCCAGCCCCTGGGGGGAAGCCGGGGAGCTGTTTTTT.

At least ten counts were recorded for this clonotype. The chain is built from TRBV5-6 and TRBJ2-7; maybe TRBD1 (5 bases). V dropped 4 bases and J dropped 6 bases, with 14 bases sitting between them. The CDR3 consists of 13 residues. Germline V gene lookup returns CDR1 SGHDT and CDR2 YYEEEE. This chain's CDR3 is CASSLGTGSEQYF. In nucleotides, the CDR3 is TGTGCCAGCAGCCTTGGTACAGGAAGCGAGCAGTACTTC.

The chain has TRBV7-2 and TRBJ2-1; possible D gene TRBD2, 6 bases. The CDR3 has 15 amino acids. Trimming took 5 bases from V and 5 from J, leaving 16 bases between them. Germline loops: CDR1 SGHTA, CDR2 FQGNSA. The CDR3 DNA reads as TGTGCCAGCAGCCCTTTTACTAGCTCTCACAATGAGCAGTTCTTC. This sequence encodes CASSPFTSSHNEQFF. Based on the CDR3 plus reference TRBV7-2 and TRBJ2-1, the full variable domain is GAGVSQSPSNKVTEKGKDVELRCDPISGHTALYWYRQSLGQGLEFLIYFQGNSAPDKSGLPSDRFSAERTGGSVSTLTIQRTQQEDSAVYLCASSPFTSSHNEQFFGPGTRLTVL.

The V call is TRBV4-3, the J call TRBJ2-1; unclear D gene. The germline V gene encodes CDR1 LGHNA and CDR2 YSLEER. This CDR3 comprises 14 residues. Deletions cut 0 bases from V and 6 bases from J, with 9 bases between. In DNA form, the CDR3 reads TGCGCCAGCAGCCAAGAGCCCACCGGCAATGAGCAGTTCTTC. It yields the protein CASSQEPTGNEQFF.

This clonotype occurred a few times. This sequence joins TRBV12-3 or TRBV12-4 and TRBJ1-1; the match to TRBD1 covers 7 bases. The V and J ends lost 8 bases and 3 bases, in that order; junction bases with no gene match: 9. This CDR3 contains 14 residues. CDR3 loop: CASHRGSWDTEAFF. CDR3 bases: TGTGCCAGCCACAGGGGCTCGTGGGACACTGAAGCTTTCTTT.

This sequence joins TRBV7-8 and TRBJ1-2; 10 bases are shared with TRBD1. V lost 2 bases and J lost 6; bases outside the gene matches: 15. This CDR3 comprises 18 residues. The germline gives CDR1 SGHVS, CDR2 FQNEAQ. This chain's CDR3 is CASSLPSRQGAPRNGYTF. CDR3 nucleotide sequence: TGTGCCAGCAGCTTACCCTCACGACAGGGGGCACCTAGGAATGGCTACACCTTC. Supplemented by reference TRBV7-8 and TRBJ1-2, the full variable domain reads GAGVSQSPRYKVAKRGQDVALRCDPISGHVSLFWYQQALGQGPEFLTYFQNEAQLDKSGLPSDRFFAERPEGSVSTLKIQRTQQEDSAVYLCASSLPSRQGAPRNGYTFGSGTRLTVV.

This clonotype was counted at least ten times. V gene TRBV13 combines with J gene TRBJ2-3; possible D gene TRBD2, 6 bases. Trimming removed 7 bases from V and 1 base from J, with 9 bases in between. This CDR3 contains 13 residues. CDR1 is PRHDT, CDR2 FYEKMQ, per germline (reference sequence). The CDR3 sequence: CASKGGGTDTQYF. For the CDR3, the DNA is TGTGCCAGCAAAGGCGGGGGCACAGATACGCAGTATTTT.

The table lists this clonotype with a count of one. The V gene is TRBV5-1, the J gene TRBJ2-1; no clear D gene. Germline V gene sequence: CDR1 SGHRS, CDR2 YFSETQ. V shed 0 bases and J shed 1 base, with 11 bases lying between them. The CDR3 spans 16 residues. The CDR3 sequence: CASSLGQARSYNEQFF. The CDR3 DNA is TGCGCCAGCAGCTTGGGTCAGGCTAGGTCCTACAATGAGCAGTTCTTC. Full variable domain (rest looked up from reference TRBV5-1 and TRBJ2-1): KAGVTQTPRYLIKTRGQQVTLSCSPISGHRSVSWYQQTPGQGLQFLFEYFSETQRNKGNFPGRFSGRQFSNSRSEMNVSTLELGDSALYLCASSLGQARSYNEQFFGPGTRLTVL.

This clonotype has a count of ten or more. The chain recombines TRBV12-3 or TRBV12-4 with TRBJ2-3, with D perhaps matching TRBD2 (5 bases). This CDR3 has 12 amino acids. V lost 7 bases to trimming and J lost 5 bases, with 10 bases between them. CDR3 nucleotide sequence: TGTGCCAGCATTTCCGAGGGAGATACGCAGTATTTT. Translated, it gives CASISEGDTQYF.

There are a few counts of this clonotype. The chain carries TRBV6-5 and TRBJ2-3, with 9 positions matching TRBD2. Germline V gene sequence: CDR1 MNHEY, CDR2 SVGAGI. The CDR3 is 16 residues long. J was trimmed by 2 bases and V by 2 bases; bases with no gene match: 5. The CDR3 sequence is CASSYLLAGYTDTQYF. CDR3 DNA sequence: TGTGCCAGCAGTTACCTCCTAGCGGGGTACACAGATACGCAGTATTTT.